The present entry profiles one T cell receptor beta chain with its context. These data originate in a study of blood T cell dynamics during melanoma immunotherapy. Germline lookup yields CDR1 ENHRY and CDR2 SYGVKD. The CDR3 is made up of 17 amino acids. V trimming: 0 bases; J trimming: 7 bases; junction bases outside the gene matches: 8. Clones were sequenced by immunoSEQ multiplex PCR, and TCRdb holds only the in-frame ones, with some missing. This table holds about 3,400 clones, 97% found once. Time point of the sample: pre-treatment baseline. This receptor was taken from a human donor with melanoma. The J gene is TRBJ2-1, the V gene TRBV10-3; 11 nucleotides agree with TRBD2. The sample here was effector memory CD8+ T cells from blood, taken from a patient treated with checkpoint blockade. The CDR3 protein is CAISESLGGLAENEQFF. The CDR3 coding sequence is TGTGCCATCAGTGAGTCGTTAGGGGGACTAGCGGAAAATGAGCAGTTCTTC.